A single sample is the source of the 15 T cell receptor beta chains below, sequenced in a study of T cells in Graves' hyperthyroidism and ophthalmopathy. RNA transcripts served as the template for amplifying TCR beta CDR3 regions. RT-PCR in the first round (using the HTBI primer set) targeted the TCR CDR3. TCRdb reanalysed the multiplex PCR reads using MiXCR and keeps one entry per CDR3 protein. The profile shows around 450,000 distinct CDR3 sequences, about 15% of them singletons. Material: blood. The source is a woman aged 18-29 years with Graves' hyperthyroidism.

The sample holds many counts of this clonotype. The genes are TRBV5-8 and TRBJ2-7; D is unresolved. The CDR3 contains 13 residues. Germline V lookup: CDR1 SGHTS, CDR2 YDEGEE. The V end was cut by 3 bases, the J end by 5 bases, with 12 bases between. Here the CDR3 reads CASSYGPFDEQYF. The CDR3, as DNA: TGTGCCAGCAGCTACGGACCTTTCGACGAGCAGTACTTC.

This clonotype was recorded at least ten times. This sequence joins TRBV28 and TRBJ1-6; possible D gene TRBD1, 5 bases. CDR1 and CDR2 from the germline V gene are MDHEN and SYDVKM. Trimming took 2 bases from V and 0 from J, leaving 14 bases between them. This CDR3 has 18 residues. The DNA for the CDR3 is TGTGCCAGCAGTTTAGAGGGGCCGGGGAGCTCCTATAATTCACCCCTCCACTTT. Its translation: CASSLEGPGSSYNSPLHF.

Ten or more counts support this clonotype. This rearrangement joins TRBV29-1 to TRBJ1-1; D gene ambiguous. The CDR3 is 13 amino acids. Germline CDR1 reads SQVTM; CDR2 reads ANQGSEA. V was shortened by 1 base and J by 4 bases, with 10 bases between the two germline ends. CDR3 amino acids: CSVEVEFGTEAFF. CDR3 in DNA: TGCAGCGTTGAAGTGGAGTTCGGCACTGAAGCTTTCTTT.

This clonotype was seen only a few times. This may be a read error, as it is one base from a much larger clone. The DNA for the CDR3 is TGTGCCAGCACCTTTAGGCCAGCTAATGAAAGACTGTTTTTT. Translated, it gives CASTFRPANERLFF. The chain is built from TRBV12-3 or TRBV12-4 and TRBJ1-4, with no clear D. CDR3 length: 14 amino acids.

This clonotype was seen many times. The V call is TRBV27, the J call TRBJ1-6; D remains unclear. The CDR3 consists of 16 residues. V was clipped by 4 bases and J by 7 bases, with 17 bases between them. Germline V CDR1 and CDR2: MNHEY, SMNVEV (reference sequence). CDR3 sequence: CASSSYPIWGNSPLHF. The CDR3 nucleotides read TGTGCCAGCAGTTCGTACCCTATTTGGGGAAATTCACCCCTCCACTTT.

This clonotype was seen ten or more times. V gene TRBV30 combines with J gene TRBJ2-2; D uncertain. The V end was cut by 2 bases, the J end by 3 bases, with 10 bases between. The CDR3 totals 14 residues. In germline, CDR1 is GTSNPN, CDR2 SVGIG (reference sequence). The CDR3 sequence: CAWSRVLDTGELFF. The CDR3 DNA reads TGTGCCTGGAGTAGGGTCTTGGACACCGGGGAGCTGTTTTTT.

The chain is built from TRBV27 and TRBJ2-7; D tentatively fits TRBD1 or TRBD2 (5 bases each). The CDR3 sequence is 14 residues long. Per the germline V gene, CDR1 is MNHEY and CDR2 is SMNVEV (reference sequence). The V and J ends lost 6 bases and 4 bases respectively, with 16 bases between them. The CDR3 DNA follows: TGTGCCAGCAGCACACAGGTCGAGGGATACGAGCAGTACTTC. Amino acids: CASSTQVEGYEQYF.

In this sample, this clonotype turned up many times. The rearrangement joins TRBV24-1 to TRBJ1-5; 7 nucleotides align to TRBD1. This CDR3 region has 14 residues. Germline-derived CDR1 and CDR2 are KGHDR and SFDVKD. The trim removed 7 bases at V and 4 bases at J, leaving 6 bases unmatched. CDR3 sequence reads: CATRTGEANQPQHF. The CDR3 coding sequence is TGTGCCACCAGAACAGGGGAGGCAAATCAGCCCCAGCATTTT.

This clonotype was detected a few times. This chain links TRBV12-3 or TRBV12-4 with TRBJ1-1; maybe TRBD1 (6 bases). The CDR3 runs to 14 residues. The V end lost 6 bases, the J end lost 3 bases, and 14 bases lay between the germline ends. The CDR3 DNA sequence: TGTGCCAGCAGCCAGAGGGGGGGCTACACTGAAGCTTTCTTT. Protein: CASSQRGGYTEAFF.

The chain links TRBV6-5 to TRBJ2-6; D is possibly TRBD2 (7 bases). The CDR3 spans 17 residues. Trimming removed 2 bases from V and 0 bases from J, with 11 bases in between. CDR1 MNHEY and CDR2 SVGAGI come from the germline V gene. Here the CDR3 reads CASSYGGGGSGANVLTF. The CDR3 DNA reads as TGTGCCAGCAGTTACGGGGGAGGGGGCTCTGGGGCCAACGTCCTGACTTTC.

This clonotype was detected many times. The rearrangement uses TRBV20-1 and TRBJ2-5, with D perhaps TRBD2 (5 bases). Trimming shortened V by 3 bases and J by 5 bases, and 16 bases separated the two germline ends. CDR1 is DFQATT, CDR2 SNEGSKA, per germline (reference sequence). The CDR3 is 14 residues long. The CDR3 spells CSAREVGKWETQYF. For the CDR3, the DNA is TGCAGTGCTAGGGAGGTCGGGAAGTGGGAGACCCAGTACTTC.

The chain has TRBV29-1 and TRBJ2-1, with D perhaps matching TRBD1 or TRBD2 (7 bases each). Germline V CDR1 and CDR2: SQVTM, ANQGSEA. CDR3 length equals 13 residues. Between the trimmed V and J ends, which lost 4 bases and 6 bases, there was a span of 13 bases. The CDR3 here is CSVAGGGFNEQFF. CDR3 sequence (DNA): TGCAGCGTTGCAGGGGGGGGATTCAATGAGCAGTTCTTC.

As for this clonotype: A read error may account for a junction end that differs from germline. This chain links TRBV7-9 with TRBJ2-2; D perhaps matches TRBD2 (5 bases). From germline, CDR1 is SEHNR and CDR2 FQNEAQ (reference sequence). The CDR3 totals 14 residues. The CDR3 protein is CASSLSRLTGEPFF. The CDR3 nucleotides read TGTGCCAGCAGCTTAAGCAGACTCACCGGGGAGCCGTTTTTT.

The rearrangement links TRBV7-2 to TRBJ2-6; 7 nucleotides align to TRBD2. This CDR3 is built from 16 residues. J was trimmed by 3 bases and V by 5 bases; bases with no gene match: 7. Looked up from germline, CDR1 is SGHTA and CDR2 is FQGNSA. The CDR3 sequence is CASSPPGGGGANVLTF. CDR3 DNA: TGTGCCAGCAGCCCACCGGGGGGTGGTGGGGCCAACGTCCTGACTTTC.

Many counts were recorded for this clonotype. The chain combines TRBV28 with TRBJ2-2; 11 bases are a match to TRBD1. J was trimmed by 6 bases and V by 6 bases; bases with no gene match: 12. Germline assignment: CDR1 MDHEN and CDR2 SYDVKM. This CDR3 comprises 17 residues. DNA for the CDR3: TGTGCCAGCAGCCCCCCCACGGGACAGGGGGTCTCCGGGGAGCTGTTTTTT. Its protein is CASSPPTGQGVSGELFF.